The next 15 T cell receptor beta chains were all read from a single sample in a study of T cell repertoires in cytomegalovirus infection. Their specific antigens are unknown. TCRdb re-called the reads through MiXCR, storing one row per CDR3 protein. The table lists about 830,000 distinct CDR3 sequences, 32% of them singletons. The material was cultured CD8+ T cells from PBMCs, obtained from culture after CMV antigen stimulation. These receptors all stem from a human donor in good health (CMV status not recorded). Some clones in this sample may be carry-over from other donors' samples.

This sequence joins TRBV19 and TRBJ1-1; D not certain. This CDR3 has 15 amino acids. The germline V and J ends were trimmed by 3 bases and 1 base, with 12 bases remaining between them. Germline V gene sequence: CDR1 LNHDA, CDR2 SQIVND (reference sequence). The CDR3 DNA sequence: TGTGCCAGTAGTATCAGACGGGAAAAGAACACTGAAGCTTTCTTT. Encoded protein: CASSIRREKNTEAFF.

The chain carries TRBV6-1 and TRBJ2-2; TRBD2 matches at 9 bases. Germline values: CDR1 MNHNS, CDR2 SASEGT. Unmatched junction bases numbered 10, after V lost 4 bases and J lost 10 bases. This CDR3 is built from 15 residues. DNA of the CDR3: TGTGCCAGCAGTGTACTAGCGGGTTTGGGCACGGAGCTGTTTTTT. This translates into CASSVLAGLGTELFF.

This clonotype was seen more than once but under ten times. The chain uses TRBV5-4 and TRBJ2-4; TRBD2 matches at 10 bases. CDR1 SGHNT and CDR2 YYREEE come from the germline V gene (reference sequence). The CDR3 extends over 18 amino acids. V gave up 2 bases and J gave up 2 bases; unmatched junction bases: 10. The CDR3 loop is CASSFELAGRDTKNIQYF. The CDR3 DNA reads as TGTGCCAGCAGCTTCGAACTAGCGGGACGCGACACCAAAAACATTCAGTACTTC. The entire variable domain, with the rest obtained from reference TRBV5-4 and TRBJ2-4, is as follows: ETGVTQSPTHLIKTRGQQVTLRCSSQSGHNTVSWYQQALGQGPQFIFQYYREEENGRGNFPPRFSGLQFPNYSSELNVNALELDDSALYLCASSFELAGRDTKNIQYFGAGTRLSVL.

The rearrangement uses TRBV3-1 and TRBJ1-2; D may be TRBD1 (6 bases). The V end lost 0 bases, the J end lost 6 bases, and 8 bases lay between the germline ends. The germline CDR1 and CDR2 sequences are LGHDT and YNNKEL (reference sequence). The CDR3 covers 13 residues. CDR3 in amino acids: CASSQEKGDGYTF. In DNA form, the CDR3 reads TGTGCCAGCAGCCAAGAAAAGGGGGATGGCTACACCTTC.

A remark on this clonotype: A read error may be the cause here, since a much bigger clone is one base away. V usage is TRBV7-2 and J usage is TRBJ2-1; 10 bases fit TRBD2. The CDR3 totals 13 residues. Looked up from germline, CDR1 is SGHTA and CDR2 is FQGNSA. The CDR3 DNA is TGTGTCAGCAGCGGGGGGGCTCGCAATGAGCAGTTCTTC. Protein: CVSSGGARNEQFF.

This chain joins TRBV4-1 and TRBJ2-6, with 7 bases lining up with TRBD2. This CDR3 is built from 18 residues. Trimming cost V 3 bases and J 2 bases; bases outside gene matches: 10. Germline V lookup: CDR1 MGHRA, CDR2 YSYEKL. CDR3 loop: CASSQTREGRTGANVLTF. CDR3 coding DNA: TGCGCCAGCAGCCAGACCAGGGAGGGGCGAACTGGGGCCAACGTCCTGACTTTC.

The V call is TRBV15, the J call TRBJ2-1, with D perhaps assigned TRBD1 or TRBD2 (6 bases each). V was cut by 4 bases and J by 1 base, with 8 bases left in between. The CDR3 runs 14 residues. The germline V gene has CDR1 LNHNV and CDR2 YYDKDF (reference sequence). As DNA, the CDR3 is TGTGCCACCAGCAAGGGGGGATCCTACAATGAGCAGTTCTTC. Amino acid sequence: CATSKGGSYNEQFF.

V gene TRBV20-1 combines with J gene TRBJ1-4, with D possibly being TRBD1 (6 bases). Trimming took off 6 bases at V and 12 bases at J, with 17 bases between the two ends. Germline CDR1 is DFQATT and CDR2 is SNEGSKA (reference sequence). CDR3 length equals 12 residues. CDR3 coding DNA: TGCAGTGCCTTCACAGGGACCGGGGAACTGTTTTTT. It translates to CSAFTGTGELFF.

This clonotype was recorded many times. The chain uses TRBV7-8 and TRBJ2-5; possibly TRBD1 for D (5 bases). Trimming cost V 5 bases and J 2 bases, with 18 bases left between them. This CDR3 has 16 amino acids. Germline CDR1 SGHVS, CDR2 FQNEAQ. CDR3 sequence: CASSPPGHPEQETQYF. CDR3 DNA sequence: TGTGCCAGCAGCCCCCCAGGACACCCCGAACAAGAGACCCAGTACTTC.

This clonotype was picked up a small number of times. This rearrangement joins TRBV20-1 to TRBJ2-5, with 9 bases matching TRBD2. Germline lookup yields CDR1 DFQATT and CDR2 SNEGSKA (reference sequence). V was pared by 0 bases and J by 3 bases, with 5 bases of the junction left unmatched. The CDR3 length is 15 residues. The CDR3 loop is CSARDRLAAEETQYF. For the CDR3, the DNA is TGCAGTGCTAGAGATCGACTAGCGGCTGAAGAGACCCAGTACTTC.

About this clonotype itself: This likely comes from a read error, as the CDR3 has no conserved phenylalanine or tryptophan at its end. V is TRBV6-6 and J is TRBJ2-1, with 9 bases matching TRBD1. Trimming took 6 bases from V and 1 from J; bases not matched to a gene: 10. Germline V CDR1 and CDR2: MNHNY, SVGAGI (reference sequence). The CDR3 extends over 17 amino acids. Here the CDR3 reads CASRATRDRESYNEQFL. The DNA of the CDR3 is TGTGCCAGCAGGGCGACGAGGGACAGGGAATCCTACAATGAGCAGTTCCTC.

This chain connects TRBV6-1 to TRBJ2-3; TRBD1 aligns across 7 bases. The V segment lost 6 bases and the J segment 3 bases; nucleotides outside the gene matches: 15. This CDR3 spans 17 amino acids. Germline V gives CDR1 MNHNS, CDR2 SASEGT. CDR3 residues: CASRTPRQGLLTDTQYF. CDR3 sequence (DNA): TGTGCCAGCAGAACCCCTCGACAGGGCTTGTTAACAGATACGCAGTATTTT.

The rearrangement links TRBV14 to TRBJ1-1; the D is unclear. Germline CDR1 reads SGHDN; CDR2 reads FVKESK. The CDR3 is 15 amino acids. The germline V and J ends were trimmed by 2 bases and 9 bases, with 19 bases remaining between them. The chain's CDR3 is CASSQKRGSGVQAFF. The CDR3 bases are TGTGCCAGCAGCCAAAAAAGAGGCTCCGGGGTACAAGCTTTCTTT.

This clonotype has a handful of counts. The chain couples TRBV19 to TRBJ1-1, with D possibly matching TRBD1 (5 bases). Looked up from germline, CDR1 is LNHDA and CDR2 is SQIVND (reference sequence). The CDR3 contains 11 residues. Trimming removed 3 bases from V and 10 bases from J, with 9 bases in between. CDR3 sequence reads: CASSIVGRAFF. DNA of the CDR3: TGTGCCAGTAGTATTGTGGGGCGAGCTTTCTTT.

The rearrangement uses TRBV5-4 and TRBJ1-2; tentatively, D is TRBD1 (5 bases). V shed 4 bases and J shed 4 bases, with 17 bases lying between them. Germline lookup yields CDR1 SGHNT and CDR2 YYREEE (reference sequence). The length of the CDR3 is 15 residues. Here the CDR3 reads CASSLSPTEGYGYTF. DNA for the CDR3: TGTGCCAGCAGCCTTTCTCCGACAGAGGGCTATGGCTACACCTTC.